This TCR beta chain came from a study of T cell responses to AZD1222 COVID-19 vaccine. The germline CDR1 and CDR2 sequences are MRHNA and SNTAGT. The CDR3 covers 15 residues. J lost 4 bases, V lost 10 bases, and 14 bases had no gene match. Libraries were prepared by immunoSEQ multiplex PCR; TCRdb keeps only in-frame clonotypes and omits some of them. The table lists roughly 70,000 clones, around 84% of them singletons. This chain links TRBV6-4 with TRBJ1-2, with 8 positions matching TRBD1. This clonotype was obtained from an adult in good health. The sequencing here drew on peripheral blood, taken on day 0 of AZD1222 vaccination. The CDR3 nucleotides read TGTGCCACCCAGGGGTGGACAGGGCTATTCTATGGCTACACCTTC. It encodes CATQGWTGLFYGYTF.